This paragraph covers one T cell receptor (beta chain) sequence. These data belong to a study of blood T cell repertoires in COVID-19. Sequencing used immunoSEQ multiplex PCR; TCRdb keeps in-frame clones, though not all of them. The sample holds around 280,000 clones, around 88% seen once. Germline V gene sequence: CDR1 SEHNR, CDR2 FQNEAQ (reference sequence). The V and J ends lost 5 bases and 5 bases respectively, with 13 bases between them. The CDR3 has 14 residues. This chain joins TRBV7-9 and TRBJ2-1; D is unclear. The sequencing sample was made of PBMCs or T cells enriched from blood (not recorded which). This TCR was recovered from a woman between 40 and 55 years old who had recovered from COVID-19. CDR3 nucleotide sequence: TGTGCCAGCAGCACCGAGGTCGTGGACAATGAGCAGTTCTTC. Translation gives CASSTEVVDNEQFF.